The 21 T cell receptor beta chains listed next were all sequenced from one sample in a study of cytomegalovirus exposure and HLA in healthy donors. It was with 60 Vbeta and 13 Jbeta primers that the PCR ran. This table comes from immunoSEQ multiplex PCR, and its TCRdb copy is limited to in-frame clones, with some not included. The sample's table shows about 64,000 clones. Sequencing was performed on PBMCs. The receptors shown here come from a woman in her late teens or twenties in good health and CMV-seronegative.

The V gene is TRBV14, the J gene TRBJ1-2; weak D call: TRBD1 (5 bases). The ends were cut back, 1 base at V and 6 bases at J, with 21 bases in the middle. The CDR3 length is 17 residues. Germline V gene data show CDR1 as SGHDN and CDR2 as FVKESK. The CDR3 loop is CASSQVSRGSWMDGYTF. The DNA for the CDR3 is TGTGCCAGCAGCCAAGTCTCGCGGGGGAGTTGGATGGATGGCTACACCTTC.

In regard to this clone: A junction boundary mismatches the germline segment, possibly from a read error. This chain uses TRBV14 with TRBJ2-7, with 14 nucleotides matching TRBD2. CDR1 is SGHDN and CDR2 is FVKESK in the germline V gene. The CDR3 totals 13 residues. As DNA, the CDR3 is TGTGCCAGCAGCCCGGGACTAGCGGGAGAGGAGCACTTC. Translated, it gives CASSPGLAGEEHF.

CDR3 sequence (DNA): TGTGCCTGGAGTGTATACAGGGGAGAGCCCCAGCATTTT. Translated: CAWSVYRGEPQHF. V is TRBV30 and J is TRBJ1-5; 7 bases agree with TRBD1. The CDR3 is 13 amino acids. Germline V CDR1 and CDR2: GTSNPN, SVGIG (reference sequence). The V and J ends lost 0 bases and 8 bases, in that order; junction bases with no gene match: 4.

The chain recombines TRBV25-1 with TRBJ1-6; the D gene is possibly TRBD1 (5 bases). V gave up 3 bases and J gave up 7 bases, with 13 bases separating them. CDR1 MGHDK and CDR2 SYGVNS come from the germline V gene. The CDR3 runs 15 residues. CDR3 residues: CASSESGTGNSPLHF. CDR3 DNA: TGTGCCAGCAGTGAGTCCGGGACTGGGAATTCACCCCTCCACTTT.

The CDR3 region is CASGDRGSTDTQYF. The CDR3 DNA sequence: TGTGCCAGCGGAGACAGGGGGAGCACAGATACGCAGTATTTT. This chain links TRBV6-1 with TRBJ2-3, with 9 bases that match TRBD1. After removal of 8 bases from V and 0 bases from J, the junction contained 3 bases not matched to a gene. The CDR3 sequence is 14 residues long. Looked up from germline, CDR1 is MNHNS and CDR2 is SASEGT.

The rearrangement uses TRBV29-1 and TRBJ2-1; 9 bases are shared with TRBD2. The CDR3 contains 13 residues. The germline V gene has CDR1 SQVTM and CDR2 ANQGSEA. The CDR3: CRAGGSSYNEQFF. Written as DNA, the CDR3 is TGCAGGGCGGGGGGGAGCTCCTACAATGAGCAGTTCTTC.

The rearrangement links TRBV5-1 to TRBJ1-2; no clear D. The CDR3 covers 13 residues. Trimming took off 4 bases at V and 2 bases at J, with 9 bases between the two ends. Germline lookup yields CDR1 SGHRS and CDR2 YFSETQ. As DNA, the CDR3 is TGCGCCAGCAGCGCAGCGGAAAACTATGGCTACACCTTC. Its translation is CASSAAENYGYTF. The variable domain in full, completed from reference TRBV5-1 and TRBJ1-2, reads KAGVTQTPRYLIKTRGQQVTLSCSPISGHRSVSWYQQTPGQGLQFLFEYFSETQRNKGNFPGRFSGRQFSNSRSEMNVSTLELGDSALYLCASSAAENYGYTFGSGTRLTVV.

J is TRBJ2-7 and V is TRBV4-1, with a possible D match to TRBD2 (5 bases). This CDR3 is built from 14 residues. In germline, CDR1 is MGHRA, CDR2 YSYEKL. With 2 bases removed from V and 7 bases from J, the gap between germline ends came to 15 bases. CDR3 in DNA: TGCGCCAGCAGCCAATTAGACGGGGTTGTGGAGCAGTACTTC. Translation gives CASSQLDGVVEQYF.

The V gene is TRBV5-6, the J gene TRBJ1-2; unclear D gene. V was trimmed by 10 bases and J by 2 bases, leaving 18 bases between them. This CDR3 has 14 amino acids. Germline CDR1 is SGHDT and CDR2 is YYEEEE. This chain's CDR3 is CAGSRIGGNYGYTF. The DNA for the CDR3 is TGTGCCGGATCGAGGATTGGAGGAAACTATGGCTACACCTTC.

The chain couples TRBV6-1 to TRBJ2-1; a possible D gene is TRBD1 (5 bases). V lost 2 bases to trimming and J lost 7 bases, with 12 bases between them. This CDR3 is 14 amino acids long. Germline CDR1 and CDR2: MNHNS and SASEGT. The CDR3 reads CASSEQGVKNEQFF. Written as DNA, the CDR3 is TGTGCCAGCAGTGAACAGGGTGTAAAAAATGAGCAGTTCTTC.

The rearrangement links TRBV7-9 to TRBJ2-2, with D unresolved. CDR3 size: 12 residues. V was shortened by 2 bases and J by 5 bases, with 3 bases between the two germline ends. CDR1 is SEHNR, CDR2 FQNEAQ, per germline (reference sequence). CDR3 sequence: CASSLLTGELFF. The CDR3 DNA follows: TGTGCCAGCAGCTTATTAACCGGGGAGCTGTTTTTT.

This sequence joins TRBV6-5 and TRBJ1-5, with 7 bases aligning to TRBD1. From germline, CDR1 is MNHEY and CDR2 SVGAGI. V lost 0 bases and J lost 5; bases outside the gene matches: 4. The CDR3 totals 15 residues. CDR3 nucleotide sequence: TGTGCCAGCAGTTACTCGGGAACAGGGGATCAGCCCCAGCATTTT. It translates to CASSYSGTGDQPQHF.

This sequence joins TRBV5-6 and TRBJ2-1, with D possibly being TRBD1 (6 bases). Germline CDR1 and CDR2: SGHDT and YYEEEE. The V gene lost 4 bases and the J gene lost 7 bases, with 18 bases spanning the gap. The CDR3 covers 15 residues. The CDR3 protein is CASSAPDRKENEQFF. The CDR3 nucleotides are TGTGCCAGCAGCGCGCCCGACAGGAAGGAGAATGAGCAGTTCTTC.

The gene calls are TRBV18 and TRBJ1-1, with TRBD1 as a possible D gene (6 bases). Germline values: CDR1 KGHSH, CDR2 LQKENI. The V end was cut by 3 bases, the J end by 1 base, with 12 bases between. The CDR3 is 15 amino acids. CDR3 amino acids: CASSPRTAQNTEAFF. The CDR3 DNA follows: TGTGCCAGCTCACCCCGGACAGCCCAGAACACTGAAGCTTTCTTT.

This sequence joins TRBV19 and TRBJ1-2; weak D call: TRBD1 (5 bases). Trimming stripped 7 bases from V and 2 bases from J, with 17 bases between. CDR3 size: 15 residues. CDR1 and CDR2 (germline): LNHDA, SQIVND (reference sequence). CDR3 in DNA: TGTGCCAGTACCCCAGGGAGGGGTCTCAACTATGGCTACACCTTC. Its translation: CASTPGRGLNYGYTF.

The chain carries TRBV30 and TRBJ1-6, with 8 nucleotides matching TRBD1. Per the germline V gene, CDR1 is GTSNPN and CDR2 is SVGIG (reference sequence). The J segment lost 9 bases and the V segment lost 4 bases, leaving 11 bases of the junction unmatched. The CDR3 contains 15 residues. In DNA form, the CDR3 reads TGTGCCTGGAAGGGGAGTGGACAGGGTTTTTCACCCCTCCACTTT. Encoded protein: CAWKGSGQGFSPLHF.

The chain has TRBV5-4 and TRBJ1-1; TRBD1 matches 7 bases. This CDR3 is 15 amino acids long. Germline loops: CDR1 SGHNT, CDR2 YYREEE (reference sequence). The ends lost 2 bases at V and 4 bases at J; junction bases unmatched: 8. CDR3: CASSFEGAAGTEAFF. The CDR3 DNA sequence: TGTGCCAGCAGCTTTGAGGGGGCTGCGGGCACTGAAGCTTTCTTT.

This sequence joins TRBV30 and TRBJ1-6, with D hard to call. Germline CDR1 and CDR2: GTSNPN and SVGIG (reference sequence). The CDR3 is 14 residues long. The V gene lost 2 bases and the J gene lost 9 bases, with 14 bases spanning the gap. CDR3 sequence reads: CAWSRQAGASPLHF. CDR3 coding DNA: TGTGCCTGGAGTAGGCAGGCGGGTGCTTCACCCCTCCACTTT.

The CDR3 sequence is CASSSGQGYNEQFF. DNA for the CDR3: TGCGCCAGCAGCTCGGGACAGGGGTACAATGAGCAGTTCTTC. The genes are TRBV5-1 and TRBJ2-1, with 10 bases that match TRBD1. Looked up from germline, CDR1 is SGHRS and CDR2 is YFSETQ. Trimming removed 3 bases from V and 4 bases from J; junction bases left unmatched: 1. The CDR3 covers 14 residues.

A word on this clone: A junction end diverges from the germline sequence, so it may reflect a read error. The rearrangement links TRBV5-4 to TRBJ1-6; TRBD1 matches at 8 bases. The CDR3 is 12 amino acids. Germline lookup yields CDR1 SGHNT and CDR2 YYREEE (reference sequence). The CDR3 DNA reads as TGTGCCAGCAGCTCTCCCGGGGGACAGGTACTCTTT. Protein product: CASSSPGGQVLF.

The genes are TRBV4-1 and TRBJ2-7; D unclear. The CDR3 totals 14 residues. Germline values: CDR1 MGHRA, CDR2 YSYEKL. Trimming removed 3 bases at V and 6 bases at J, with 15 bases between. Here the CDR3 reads CASSQGTVGREQYF. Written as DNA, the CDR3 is TGCGCCAGCAGCCAGGGCACTGTTGGTCGCGAGCAGTACTTC.